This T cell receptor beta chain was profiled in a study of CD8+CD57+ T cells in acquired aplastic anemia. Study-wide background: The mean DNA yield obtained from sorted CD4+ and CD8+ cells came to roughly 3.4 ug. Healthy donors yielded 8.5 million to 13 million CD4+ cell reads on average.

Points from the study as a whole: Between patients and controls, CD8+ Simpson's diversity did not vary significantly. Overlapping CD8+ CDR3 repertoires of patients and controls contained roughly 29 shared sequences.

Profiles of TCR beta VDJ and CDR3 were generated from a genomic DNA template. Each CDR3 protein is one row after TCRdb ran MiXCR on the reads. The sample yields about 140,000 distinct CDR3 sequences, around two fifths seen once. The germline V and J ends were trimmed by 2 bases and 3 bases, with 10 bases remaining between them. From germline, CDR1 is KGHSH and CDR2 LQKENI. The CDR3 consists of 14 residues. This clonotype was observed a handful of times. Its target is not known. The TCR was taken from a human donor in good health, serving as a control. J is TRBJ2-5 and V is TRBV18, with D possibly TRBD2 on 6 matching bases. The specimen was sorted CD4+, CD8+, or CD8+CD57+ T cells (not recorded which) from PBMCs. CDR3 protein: CASSPGGIEETQYF. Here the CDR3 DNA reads TGTGCCAGCTCACCAGGAGGGATTGAAGAGACCCAGTACTTC.